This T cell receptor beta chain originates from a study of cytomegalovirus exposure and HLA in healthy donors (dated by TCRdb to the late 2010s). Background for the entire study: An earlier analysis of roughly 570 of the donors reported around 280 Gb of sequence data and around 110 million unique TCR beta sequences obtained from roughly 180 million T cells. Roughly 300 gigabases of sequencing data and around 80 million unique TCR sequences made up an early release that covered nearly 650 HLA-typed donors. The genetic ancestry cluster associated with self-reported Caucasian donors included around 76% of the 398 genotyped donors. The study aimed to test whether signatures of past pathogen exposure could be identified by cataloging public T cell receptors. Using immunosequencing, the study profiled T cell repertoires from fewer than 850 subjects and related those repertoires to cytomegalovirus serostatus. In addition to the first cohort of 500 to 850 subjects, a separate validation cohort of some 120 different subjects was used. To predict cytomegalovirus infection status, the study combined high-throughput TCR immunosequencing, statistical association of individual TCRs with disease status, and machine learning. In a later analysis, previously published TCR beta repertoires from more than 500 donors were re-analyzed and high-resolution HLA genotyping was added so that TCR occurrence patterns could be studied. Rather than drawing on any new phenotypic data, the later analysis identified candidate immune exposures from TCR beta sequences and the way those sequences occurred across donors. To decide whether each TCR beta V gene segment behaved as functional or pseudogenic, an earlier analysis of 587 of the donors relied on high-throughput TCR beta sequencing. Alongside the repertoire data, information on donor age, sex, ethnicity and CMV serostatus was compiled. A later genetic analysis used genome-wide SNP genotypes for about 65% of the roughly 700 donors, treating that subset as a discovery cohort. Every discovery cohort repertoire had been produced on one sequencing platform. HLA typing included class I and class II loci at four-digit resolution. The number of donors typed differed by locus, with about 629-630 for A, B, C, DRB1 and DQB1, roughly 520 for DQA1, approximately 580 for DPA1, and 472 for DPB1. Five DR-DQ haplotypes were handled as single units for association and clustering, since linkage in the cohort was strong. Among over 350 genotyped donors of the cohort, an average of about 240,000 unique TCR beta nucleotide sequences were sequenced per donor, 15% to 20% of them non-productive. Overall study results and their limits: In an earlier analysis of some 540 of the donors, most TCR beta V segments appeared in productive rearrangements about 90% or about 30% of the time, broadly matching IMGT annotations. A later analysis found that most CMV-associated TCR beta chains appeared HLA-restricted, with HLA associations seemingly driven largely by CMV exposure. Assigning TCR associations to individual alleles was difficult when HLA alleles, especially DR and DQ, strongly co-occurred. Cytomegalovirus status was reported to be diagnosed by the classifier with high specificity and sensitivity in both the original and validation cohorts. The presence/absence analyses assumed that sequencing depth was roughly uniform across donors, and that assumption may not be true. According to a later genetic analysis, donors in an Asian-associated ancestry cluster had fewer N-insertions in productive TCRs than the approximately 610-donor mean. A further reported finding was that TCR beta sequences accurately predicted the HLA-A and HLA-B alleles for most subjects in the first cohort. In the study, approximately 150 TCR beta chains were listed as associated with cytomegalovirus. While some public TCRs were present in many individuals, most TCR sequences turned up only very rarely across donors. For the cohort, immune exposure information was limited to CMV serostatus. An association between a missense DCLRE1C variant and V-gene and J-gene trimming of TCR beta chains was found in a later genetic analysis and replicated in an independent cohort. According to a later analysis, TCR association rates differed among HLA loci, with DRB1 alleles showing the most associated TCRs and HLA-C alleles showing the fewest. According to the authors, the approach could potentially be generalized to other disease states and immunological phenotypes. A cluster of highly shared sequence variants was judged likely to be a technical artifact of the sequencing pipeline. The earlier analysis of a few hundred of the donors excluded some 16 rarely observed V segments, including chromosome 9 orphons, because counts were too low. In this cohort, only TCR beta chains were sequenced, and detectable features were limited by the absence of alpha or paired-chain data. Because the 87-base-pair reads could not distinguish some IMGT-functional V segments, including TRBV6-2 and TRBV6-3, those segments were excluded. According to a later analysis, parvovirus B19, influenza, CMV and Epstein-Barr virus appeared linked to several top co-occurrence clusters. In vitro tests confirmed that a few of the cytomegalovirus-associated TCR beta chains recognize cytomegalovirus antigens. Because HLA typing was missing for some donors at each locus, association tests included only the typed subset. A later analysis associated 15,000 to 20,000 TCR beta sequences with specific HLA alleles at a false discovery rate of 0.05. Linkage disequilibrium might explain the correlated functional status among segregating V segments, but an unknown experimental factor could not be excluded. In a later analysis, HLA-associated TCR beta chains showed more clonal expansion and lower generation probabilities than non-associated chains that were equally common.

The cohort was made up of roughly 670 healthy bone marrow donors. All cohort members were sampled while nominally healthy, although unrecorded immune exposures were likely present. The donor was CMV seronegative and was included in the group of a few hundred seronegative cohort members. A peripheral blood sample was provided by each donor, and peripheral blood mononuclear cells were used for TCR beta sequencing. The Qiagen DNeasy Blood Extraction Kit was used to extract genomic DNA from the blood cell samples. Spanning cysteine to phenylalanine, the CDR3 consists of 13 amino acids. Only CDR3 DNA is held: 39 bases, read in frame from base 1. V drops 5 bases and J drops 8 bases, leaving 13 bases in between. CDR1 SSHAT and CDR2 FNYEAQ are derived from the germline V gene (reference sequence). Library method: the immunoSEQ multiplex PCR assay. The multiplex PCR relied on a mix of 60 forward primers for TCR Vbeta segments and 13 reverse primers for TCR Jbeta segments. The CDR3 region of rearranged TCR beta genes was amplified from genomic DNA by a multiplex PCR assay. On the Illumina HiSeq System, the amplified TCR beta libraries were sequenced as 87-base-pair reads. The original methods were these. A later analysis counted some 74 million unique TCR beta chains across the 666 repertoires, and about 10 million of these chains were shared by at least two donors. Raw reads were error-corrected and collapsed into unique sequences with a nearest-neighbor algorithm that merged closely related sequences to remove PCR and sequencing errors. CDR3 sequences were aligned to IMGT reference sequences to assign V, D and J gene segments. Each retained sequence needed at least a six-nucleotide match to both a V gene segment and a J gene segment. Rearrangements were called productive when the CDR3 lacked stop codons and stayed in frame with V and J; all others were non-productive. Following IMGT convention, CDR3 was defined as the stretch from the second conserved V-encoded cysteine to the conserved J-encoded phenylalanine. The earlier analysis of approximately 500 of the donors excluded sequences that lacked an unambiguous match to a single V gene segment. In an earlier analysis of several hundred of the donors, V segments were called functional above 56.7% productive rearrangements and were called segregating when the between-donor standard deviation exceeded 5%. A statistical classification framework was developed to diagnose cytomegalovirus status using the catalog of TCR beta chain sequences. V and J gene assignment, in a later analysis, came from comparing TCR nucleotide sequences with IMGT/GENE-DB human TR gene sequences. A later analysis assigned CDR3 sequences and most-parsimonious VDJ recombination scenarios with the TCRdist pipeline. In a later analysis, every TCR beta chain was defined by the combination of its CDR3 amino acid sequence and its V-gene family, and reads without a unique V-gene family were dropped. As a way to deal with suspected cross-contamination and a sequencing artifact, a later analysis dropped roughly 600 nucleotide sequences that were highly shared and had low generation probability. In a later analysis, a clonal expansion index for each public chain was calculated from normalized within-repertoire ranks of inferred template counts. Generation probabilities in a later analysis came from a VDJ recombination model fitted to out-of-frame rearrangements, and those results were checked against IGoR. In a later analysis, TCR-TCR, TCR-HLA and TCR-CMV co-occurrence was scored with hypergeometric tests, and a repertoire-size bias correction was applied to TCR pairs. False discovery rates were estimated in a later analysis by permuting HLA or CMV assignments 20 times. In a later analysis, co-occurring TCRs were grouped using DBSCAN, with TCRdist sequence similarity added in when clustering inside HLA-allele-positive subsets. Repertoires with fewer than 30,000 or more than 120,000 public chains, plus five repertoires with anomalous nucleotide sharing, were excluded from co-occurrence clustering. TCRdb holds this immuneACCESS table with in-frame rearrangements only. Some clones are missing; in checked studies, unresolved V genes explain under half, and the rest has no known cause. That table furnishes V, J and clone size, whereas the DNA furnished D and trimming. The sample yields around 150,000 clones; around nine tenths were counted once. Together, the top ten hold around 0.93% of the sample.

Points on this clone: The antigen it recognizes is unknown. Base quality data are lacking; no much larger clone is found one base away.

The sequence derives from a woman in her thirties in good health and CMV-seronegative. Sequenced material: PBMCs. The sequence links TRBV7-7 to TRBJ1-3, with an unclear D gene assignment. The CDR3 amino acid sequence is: CASSPGVGDTIYF. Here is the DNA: TGTGCCAGCAGCCCCGGGGTCGGGGACACCATATATTTT.